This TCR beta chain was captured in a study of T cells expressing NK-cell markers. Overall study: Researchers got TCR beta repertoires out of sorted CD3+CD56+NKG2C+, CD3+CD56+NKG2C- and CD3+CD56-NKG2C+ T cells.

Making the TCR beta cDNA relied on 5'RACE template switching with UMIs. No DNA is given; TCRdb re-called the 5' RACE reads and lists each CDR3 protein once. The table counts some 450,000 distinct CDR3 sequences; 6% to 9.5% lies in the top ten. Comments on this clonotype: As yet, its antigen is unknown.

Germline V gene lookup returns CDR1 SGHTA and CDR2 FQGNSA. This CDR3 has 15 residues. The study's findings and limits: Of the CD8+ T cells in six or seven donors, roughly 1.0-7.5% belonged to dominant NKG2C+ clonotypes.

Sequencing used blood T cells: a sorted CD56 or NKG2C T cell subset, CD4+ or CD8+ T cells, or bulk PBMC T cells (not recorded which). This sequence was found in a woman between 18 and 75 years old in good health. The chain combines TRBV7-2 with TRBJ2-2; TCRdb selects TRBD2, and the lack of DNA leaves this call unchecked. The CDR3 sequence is CASSPPGLRTGELFF.